This is a list of T cell receptor beta chains from one sample in a study of blood T cell repertoires in COVID-19. Assay used: immunoSEQ multiplex PCR; TCRdb lists only in-frame clones, some missing. The sample includes about 270,000 clones, roughly 93% of them seen just once. The material sequenced was PBMCs or T cells enriched from blood (not recorded which). The source of these receptors is a woman between 40 and 55 years old with acute COVID-19. Each CDR3 is given with its conserved first and last residue. D genes are given only for firm matches. A clone size is listed for some rows: how often the clone was seen (once, few, many), or a class if it is expanded.

d_gene	v_gene	j_gene	abundance	CDR3nt	CDR3aa
TRBD1	TRBV18	TRBJ1-2	.	TGTGCCAGCTCACCAGGCGACAGGGACTATGGCTACACCTTC	CASSPGDRDYGYTF
.	TRBV7-7	TRBJ1-3	many	TGTGCCAGCAGCTTTTCGAAAGGGGAAGGAAACACCATATATTTT	CASSFSKGEGNTIYF
.	TRBV4-3	TRBJ2-7	.	TGCGCCAGCAGCCAAGAGGAGGGACCCTACGAGCAGTACTTC	CASSQEEGPYEQYF
.	TRBV5-5	TRBJ2-2	.	TGTGCCAGCAGCGGGAGCCTAGCGCCCGGGGAGCTGTTTTTT	CASSGSLAPGELFF
TRBD1	TRBV19	TRBJ2-7	.	TGTGCCAATTACCCGTACCCCCTCGACAGGGGAGCAGGGGAGCAGTACTTC	CANYPYPLDRGAGEQYF
.	TRBV2	TRBJ2-3	.	TGTGCCAGCAGTGAAGTAGCGGTGGATACGCAGTATTTT	CASSEVAVDTQYF
TRBD2	TRBV19	TRBJ2-2	.	TGTGCCAGTAGTATAGCCCGGACTAGATCCATCCACGGGGAGCTGTTTTTT	CASSIARTRSIHGELFF
TRBD1	TRBV5-1	TRBJ1-6	.	TGCGCCAGCAGCGCCTCGACAGGGGGTAGCAATTCACCCCTCCACTTT	CASSASTGGSNSPLHF
TRBD2	TRBV19	TRBJ2-6	.	TGTGCCAGTAGTATAGATAGCGGGATCAGCTCTGGGGCCAACGTCCTGACTTTC	CASSIDSGISSGANVLTF
.	TRBV6-5	TRBJ2-7	.	TGTGCCAGCAGTCTTGGACAGTCCTACGAGCAGTACTTC	CASSLGQSYEQYF
TRBD2	TRBV12-3/TRBV12-4	TRBJ2-7	once	TGTGCCAGCAGGACCGGGGGGGATGAGCAGTACTTC	CASRTGGDEQYF
TRBD1	TRBV19	TRBJ1-2	.	TGTGCCAGTAGTATTCCCGGACAGGGGGCAAACTATGGCTACACCTTC	CASSIPGQGANYGYTF
TRBD2	TRBV3-1/TRBV3-2	TRBJ2-3	few	TGTGCCAGCAGCCAAAGCGGGGCCACAGATACGCAGTATTTT	CASSQSGATDTQYF
TRBD1	TRBV30	TRBJ1-6	.	TGTGCCTGGAAAACAGGGGGGAATTCACCCCTCCACTTT	CAWKTGGNSPLHF
TRBD2	TRBV4-3	TRBJ2-1	.	TGCGCCAGCAGCCAAGTAGGCAGCGGGAGGGTCAATGAGCAGTTCTTC	CASSQVGSGRVNEQFF
TRBD2	TRBV7-6	TRBJ2-3	.	TGTGCCAGCAGCTTACGCGGGGGGGCCTTTGATACGCAGTATTTT	CASSLRGGAFDTQYF
.	TRBV19	TRBJ1-5	.	TGTGCCAGTAGTATTCGACAGATCAATCAGCCCCAGCATTTT	CASSIRQINQPQHF
.	TRBV6-1	TRBJ1-5	.	TGTGCCAGCAGTGAGCTATTTCAGCCCCAGCATTTT	CASSELFQPQHF
TRBD2	TRBV18	TRBJ2-3	.	TGTGCCAGCTCACCCACACCGGGGGGAGATACGCAGTATTTT	CASSPTPGGDTQYF
TRBD1	TRBV4-3	TRBJ2-7	.	TGCGCCAGCAGCCGTGGGACAGGGGGCGCGCGGGACGAGCAGTACTTC	CASSRGTGGARDEQYF
.	TRBV2	TRBJ2-3	.	TGTGCCAGCAGTGCGGGATTCTTCACAGATACGCAGTATTTT	CASSAGFFTDTQYF
TRBD1	TRBV27	TRBJ2-1	.	TGTGCCAGCAGTTCTAACCGGGACAGGGGTACCTACAATGAGCAGTTCTTC	CASSSNRDRGTYNEQFF
.	TRBV19	TRBJ1-3	.	TGTGCCAGTAGTATGAGTCTGGACAGTTTCTCTGGAAACACCATATATTTT	CASSMSLDSFSGNTIYF
.	TRBV12-3/TRBV12-4	TRBJ2-3	.	TGTGCCAGCAGTTCCGGGAAGACAGATACGCAGTATTTT	CASSSGKTDTQYF
.	TRBV12-5	TRBJ1-1	once	TGTGCTAGTGCCATCCGGGGGAACACTGAAGCTTTCTTT	CASAIRGNTEAFF
.	TRBV2	TRBJ1-1	.	TGTGCCATCCAACAGGTCCAGAACACTGAAGCTTTCTTT	CAIQQVQNTEAFF
.	TRBV11-3	TRBJ2-5	few	TGTGCCAGCAGCCTCCGGGGAGCGGCAAAAGAGACCCAGTACTTC	CASSLRGAAKETQYF
.	TRBV4-1	TRBJ1-5	.	TGCGCCAGCAGCCAATATAAGGGGGATCAGCCCCAGCATTTT	CASSQYKGDQPQHF
.	TRBV6-5	TRBJ1-5	.	TGTGCCAGCAGTTCTGGACGGGGAAATCAGCCCCAGCATTTT	CASSSGRGNQPQHF
TRBD2	TRBV7-9	TRBJ2-7	.	TGTGCCAGCAGCTTAGTAGGCGGGAGGCCCTACGAGCAGTACTTC	CASSLVGGRPYEQYF
TRBD1	TRBV7-6	TRBJ1-2	.	TGTGCCAGCAGCGGGGGGACAGGGGATAACTATGGCTACACCTTC	CASSGGTGDNYGYTF
.	TRBV10-3	TRBJ2-1	.	TGTGCCATCAGTGGGCAGGGTGATGGGAATGAGCAGTTCTTC	CAISGQGDGNEQFF
.	TRBV7-5	TRBJ1-1	.	TGTGTCAGAAGCCGCGTAGACAGTGAAGCTTTCTTT	CVRSRVDSEAFF
TRBD1	TRBV18	TRBJ2-3	.	TGTGCCAGCTCACCACTGACAGGGTCAAGGGTATCGGGCACAGATACGCAGTATTTT	CASSPLTGSRVSGTDTQYF
.	TRBV13	TRBJ2-3	.	TGTGCCAGCAGCTTAGGGCGGTTCACAGATACGCAGTATTTT	CASSLGRFTDTQYF
TRBD2	TRBV27	TRBJ2-7	.	TGTGCCAGCAGTTTTACACTAGCGGGAGCTTATCGTCCCTACTTC	CASSFTLAGAYRPYF
.	TRBV10-3	TRBJ1-1	.	TGTGCCATCAGTGGTATGAACACTGAAGCTTTCTTT	CAISGMNTEAFF
.	TRBV30	TRBJ1-6	.	TGTGCCTGGAGTACCAATCGGTCACCCCTCCACTTT	CAWSTNRSPLHF
TRBD1	TRBV9	TRBJ1-4	.	TGTGCCAGCAGCGGACAGGGTACCGCTAATGAAAAACTGTTTTTT	CASSGQGTANEKLFF
TRBD1	TRBV7-2	TRBJ2-1	.	TGTGCCAGCAGCACCCACAGGGGCAATGAGCAGTTCTTC	CASSTHRGNEQFF
.	TRBV5-4	TRBJ1-5	few	TGTGCCAGCAGCTTGCAGGGTGACAATCAGCCCCAGCATTTT	CASSLQGDNQPQHF
TRBD1	TRBV29-1	TRBJ1-1	.	TGCAGCGTTCTTCTCCCACAGGGGATGAACACTGAAGCTTTCTTT	CSVLLPQGMNTEAFF
.	TRBV19	TRBJ1-3	.	TGTGCCAGTAGTATAGATCTAGGCGTCTCTGGAAACACCATATATTTT	CASSIDLGVSGNTIYF
TRBD1	TRBV7-9	TRBJ2-5	once	TGTGCCAGCAGCGCGCCCGGGACAGGGGAAGAGACCCAGTACTTC	CASSAPGTGEETQYF
TRBD2	TRBV5-1	TRBJ2-5	.	TGCGCCAGCAGCGTTAGCGGGAGCCTAGAGACCCAGTACTTC	CASSVSGSLETQYF
TRBD1	TRBV9	TRBJ1-1	.	TGTGCCAGCAGCGTAGTGGGACAGGGTGACACTGAAGCTTTCTTT	CASSVVGQGDTEAFF
.	TRBV12-3/TRBV12-4	TRBJ2-7	.	TGTGCCAGCAGTCTCCGACTAGGGGAGCAGTACTTC	CASSLRLGEQYF
.	TRBV5-8	TRBJ2-1	.	TGTGCCAGCAGCTTGGGGGTGACAGGCTCCTACAATGAGCAGTTCTTC	CASSLGVTGSYNEQFF
TRBD1	TRBV10-3	TRBJ2-7	.	TGTGCCATCAGGGGGACAGTAAAGACCTACGAGCAGTACTTC	CAIRGTVKTYEQYF
.	TRBV24-1	TRBJ1-1	.	TGTGCCACCAGCAGAGGTACTGAAGCTTTCTTT	CATSRGTEAFF
TRBD1	TRBV11-3	TRBJ1-2	.	TGTGCCAGCAGCCCTGGACAGGTGGGGGACTATGGCTACACCTTC	CASSPGQVGDYGYTF
.	TRBV5-4	TRBJ2-1	.	TGTGCCAGCAGCTCGGGGACACCCGGAGCCTACAATGAGCAGTTCTTC	CASSSGTPGAYNEQFF
.	TRBV18	TRBJ2-7	once	TGTGCCAGCTCACCACCGGGGCCCTACGAGCAGTACTTC	CASSPPGPYEQYF
.	TRBV5-4	TRBJ2-3	once	TGTGCCAGCAGCTTGGCCGGAGCCACAGATACGCAGTATTTT	CASSLAGATDTQYF
.	TRBV28	TRBJ1-1	once	TGTGCCAGCAGTCCCAGACAGGTCCACACTGAAGCTTTCTTT	CASSPRQVHTEAFF
TRBD1	TRBV18	TRBJ2-7	.	TGTGCCAGCTCACCGCTACGGCTCAGGGGGTCCGTGGACGAGCAGTACTTC	CASSPLRLRGSVDEQYF